The T cell receptor (beta chain) under discussion was sequenced for a study of patients and donors after allogeneic stem cell transplantation. The germline V gene has CDR1 LGHDT and CDR2 YNNKEL (reference sequence). Trimming shortened V by 0 bases and J by 7 bases, and 19 bases separated the two germline ends. The CDR3 covers 18 residues. TCRdb reprocessed the RT-PCR reads with MiXCR, giving one entry per CDR3 protein. The sample shows about 90,000 distinct CDR3 sequences, roughly 50% of them seen only once. The material sequenced was blood, either unsorted or a sorted T cell fraction (not recorded which). The source is a human donor who was either an allogeneic HSCT recipient or a stem cell or donor lymphocyte infusion donor (not recorded which). It is not recorded whose cells these are; they may come from a transplant donor. V is TRBV3-1 and J is TRBJ1-6; no clear D gene. CDR3 residues: CASSQESLFQPRNSPLHF. CDR3 sequence (DNA): TGTGCCAGCAGCCAAGAAAGTTTATTCCAGCCGCGGAATTCACCCCTCCACTTT.